The 26 T cell receptor beta chains below were found in one sample sequenced in a study of Ad26.COV2.S vaccination and SARS-CoV-2 variants. Profiling relied on immunoSEQ multiplex PCR, and the TCRdb table lists in-frame clones only, not all of them. The sample has about 440,000 clones; roughly nine tenths are singletons. Treatment meaning: 19 received Ad26.COV2.S at low or high dose, single or two shots; roughly five received placebo; per-sample allocation not given. Specimen acquisition occurred on day 63 following the initial vaccine or placebo injection. Here the sequenced sample was peripheral blood, taken in a trial of Ad26.COV2.S vaccine versus placebo. The receptors here all came from a person between 18 and 65 years old who received the Ad26.COV2.S COVID-19 vaccine or a placebo.

This clone was detected once. The chain couples TRBV29-1 to TRBJ2-5; D call uncertain. V dropped 3 bases and J dropped 5 bases, with 7 bases sitting between them. The CDR3 runs 11 residues. Per the germline V gene, CDR1 is SQVTM and CDR2 is ANQGSEA. DNA of the CDR3: TGCAGCGTTGAGATGGGGGAGACCCAGTACTTC. This sequence encodes CSVEMGETQYF.

As for this clone: The same CDR3 also results from other DNA sequences found in this sample. This chain links TRBV5-4 with TRBJ2-7; the D gene is possibly TRBD2 (5 bases). The V gene's germline CDR1 is SGHNT and CDR2 YYREEE (reference sequence). The CDR3 has 13 residues. V was trimmed by 4 bases and J by 3 bases, leaving 11 bases between them. The CDR3 is CASSPRGVYEQYF. The DNA of the CDR3 is TGTGCCAGCAGCCCCCGGGGTGTCTACGAGCAGTACTTC.

The V gene is TRBV30, the J gene TRBJ1-4; D is possibly TRBD1 (5 bases). This CDR3 region has 13 residues. Trimming left V 1 base short and J 8 bases short, with 11 bases between. The germline gives CDR1 GTSNPN, CDR2 SVGIG (reference sequence). In nucleotides, the CDR3 is TGTGCCTGGAGTGGGATTGGGGGGGAAAAACTGTTTTTT. As protein: CAWSGIGGEKLFF.

A note on this clone: A read error may produce the germline difference seen at one junction end. The chain joins TRBV2 to TRBJ1-3, with D uncertain. The CDR3 loop spans 11 amino acids. CDR1 is SNHLY, CDR2 FYNNEI, per germline. The CDR3 protein is CASKAENTIYF. Here the CDR3 DNA reads TGTGCGAGCAAAGCCGAAAACACCATATATTTT. The whole variable domain, remainder taken from reference TRBV2 and TRBJ1-3, is EPEVTQTPSHQVTQMGQEVILRCVPISNHLYFYWYRQILGQKVEFLVSFYNNEISEKSEIFDDQFSVERPDGSNFTLKIRSTKLEDSAMYFCASKAENTIYFGEGSWLTVV.

This chain connects TRBV3-1 (or the pseudogene TRBV3-2) to TRBJ1-6; 9 bases line up with TRBD1. The CDR3 extends over 17 amino acids. Trimming cost V 4 bases and J 9 bases; bases outside gene matches: 13. Germline CDR1 and CDR2: LGHDT and YNNKEL (reference sequence). The CDR3 nucleotides read TGTGCCAGCAGCCGCGTCCCGGGACAGGGTGCGGCTTCACCCCTCCACTTT. Translated, it gives CASSRVPGQGAASPLHF.

As for this clone: The sample holds other DNA sequences that translate to the same CDR3. The genes are TRBV12-3 or TRBV12-4 and TRBJ1-4; D perhaps matches TRBD1 (5 bases). This CDR3 comprises 12 residues. Trimming took off 1 base at V and 8 bases at J, with 5 bases between the two ends. The CDR3 loop reads CASSLGGEKLFF. For the CDR3, the DNA is TGTGCCAGCAGTTTAGGGGGGGAAAAACTGTTTTTT.

J is TRBJ2-5 and V is TRBV6-5; 11 nucleotides align to TRBD2. This CDR3 spans 16 amino acids. Germline V CDR1 and CDR2: MNHEY, SVGAGI. The V gene end was trimmed by 4 bases and the J gene end by 3 bases; junction bases not matched to a gene: 7. Here the CDR3 reads CASSWRVAGGKETQYF. Written as DNA, the CDR3 is TGTGCCAGCAGTTGGAGAGTAGCGGGAGGGAAAGAGACCCAGTACTTC.

The rearrangement uses TRBV11-3 and TRBJ2-2, with 9 bases identical to TRBD1. The V and J ends lost 4 bases and 0 bases, in that order; junction bases with no gene match: 6. The CDR3 totals 17 residues. Germline values: CDR1 SGHNT, CDR2 YENEEA. The CDR3: CASSSTGGLANTGELFF. CDR3 DNA sequence: TGTGCCAGCAGCTCTACAGGGGGCCTCGCGAACACCGGGGAGCTGTTTTTT.

The chain uses TRBV10-3 and TRBJ2-5; D not certain. The CDR3 sequence is 14 residues long. Germline CDR1 reads ENHRY; CDR2 reads SYGVKD. Trimming cost V 0 bases and J 0 bases, with 5 bases left between them. CDR3 loop: CAISESEHQETQYF. The CDR3 DNA reads TGTGCCATCAGTGAGTCGGAGCACCAAGAGACCCAGTACTTC.

This sequence joins TRBV7-2 and TRBJ2-3; 11 nucleotides line up with TRBD2. Trimming took 5 bases from V and 2 from J; bases not matched to a gene: 12. The CDR3 covers 18 residues. Germline CDR1 reads SGHTA; CDR2 reads FQGNSA. The CDR3 loop reads CASSTTRLAGMVTDTQYF. Here the CDR3 DNA reads TGTGCCAGCAGCACCACCCGACTAGCGGGAATGGTCACAGATACGCAGTATTTT.

This chain uses TRBV29-1 with TRBJ2-1; D not resolved. The CDR3 runs 12 residues. The germline V gene has CDR1 SQVTM and CDR2 ANQGSEA. V shed 4 bases and J shed 6 bases, with 10 bases lying between them. In nucleotides, the CDR3 is TGCAGCGTTGTCTCGCTGGCCAATGAGCAGTTCTTC. Translation gives CSVVSLANEQFF.

The J gene is TRBJ1-4, the V gene TRBV19; weak D call: TRBD1 (5 bases). V lost 6 bases, J lost 8 bases, and 19 bases lay in between. The CDR3 spans 15 residues. Looked up from germline, CDR1 is LNHDA and CDR2 is SQIVND (reference sequence). CDR3 sequence reads: CASSISGTTREKLFF. The CDR3 bases are TGTGCCAGTAGCATCTCCGGGACCACGAGGGAAAAACTGTTTTTT.

The gene calls are TRBV9 and TRBJ2-3; possible D gene TRBD1, 6 bases. Per the germline V gene, CDR1 is SGDLS and CDR2 is YYNGEE. V was cut by 0 bases and J by 6 bases, with 11 bases left in between. There are 14 residues in the CDR3. In nucleotides, the CDR3 is TGTGCCAGCAGCGTAGGGGGACAAAGTGATACGCAGTATTTT. It encodes CASSVGGQSDTQYF.

J is TRBJ2-5 and V is TRBV6-5; 7 bases line up with TRBD2. In germline, CDR1 is MNHEY, CDR2 SVGAGI. The CDR3 runs to 15 residues. Trimming at V came to 6 bases and at J to 5 bases, leaving 12 bases not matched to a gene. CDR3 nucleotide sequence: TGTGCCAGCAGGATGAGCGGGGCCGCGGTGGAGACCCAGTACTTC. Translating gives CASRMSGAAVETQYF.

This CDR3 reads CASSQGQGHRISSGNTIYF. The DNA of the CDR3 is TGCGCCAGCAGCCAGGGACAGGGCCATCGAATTAGCTCTGGAAACACCATATATTTT. The chain recombines TRBV4-1 with TRBJ1-3; 9 nucleotides line up with TRBD1. The germline V gene encodes CDR1 MGHRA and CDR2 YSYEKL. V shed 3 bases and J 0 bases; nucleotides not matched to a gene: 12. The CDR3 extends over 19 amino acids.

The chain couples TRBV3-1 (or the pseudogene TRBV3-2) to TRBJ1-5; perhaps TRBD1 as D (6 bases). Per the germline V gene, CDR1 is LGHDT and CDR2 is YNNKEL (reference sequence). CDR3 length equals 15 residues. Trimming stripped 4 bases from V and 4 bases from J, with 14 bases between. The CDR3: CASSLSRGGNQPQHF. The CDR3 DNA reads TGTGCCAGCAGCCTATCGAGGGGGGGGAATCAGCCCCAGCATTTT.

This chain joins TRBV10-3 and TRBJ1-1; TRBD1 matches 7 bases. J gave up 0 bases and V 8 bases, and 3 bases lay outside the gene matches. The germline V gene has CDR1 ENHRY and CDR2 SYGVKD. CDR3 length: 13 residues. The CDR3 bases are TGTGCCATCGCGACAGGGCTGAACACTGAAGCTTTCTTT. Translation: CAIATGLNTEAFF.

The CDR3 is CASRGYRAVFEKLFF. As DNA, the CDR3 is TGTGCCAGCAGGGGATACAGGGCGGTGTTTGAAAAACTGTTTTTT. This chain connects TRBV2 to TRBJ1-4, with D maybe TRBD1 (6 bases). CDR1 SNHLY and CDR2 FYNNEI come from the germline V gene. CDR3 length: 15 residues. Trimming removed 6 bases at V and 7 bases at J, with 18 bases between.

The gene calls are TRBV4-3 and TRBJ2-2; D remains ambiguous. This CDR3 is built from 13 residues. Germline lookup yields CDR1 LGHNA and CDR2 YSLEER. V lost 2 bases to trimming and J lost 12 bases, with 13 bases between them. CDR3 sequence (DNA): TGCGCCAGCAGCCAATCGATTGAATATAAGCTGTTTTTT. It specifies CASSQSIEYKLFF.

The chain has TRBV28 and TRBJ2-1; the match to TRBD2 covers 8 bases. CDR3 size: 15 residues. Germline CDR1 is MDHEN and CDR2 is SYDVKM. J gave up 10 bases and V 2 bases, and 10 bases lay outside the gene matches. CDR3 in DNA: TGTGCCAGCAGTTTAGCGGGAGGTGTCCTTCGAGAGCAGTTCTTC. The encoded protein is CASSLAGGVLREQFF.

V gene TRBV2 combines with J gene TRBJ1-1; no reliable D call. Germline V CDR1 and CDR2: SNHLY, FYNNEI. The CDR3 loop spans 12 amino acids. Trimming stripped 2 bases from V and 8 bases from J, with 9 bases between. The CDR3 loop is CASSELGNEAFF. In DNA form, the CDR3 reads TGTGCCAGCAGTGAATTGGGAAACGAAGCTTTCTTT.

V gene TRBV28 combines with J gene TRBJ1-5; D is perhaps TRBD1 (5 bases). Trimming removed 1 base from V and 1 base from J, with 8 bases in between. The length of the CDR3 is 15 residues. Germline V gene data show CDR1 as MDHEN and CDR2 as SYDVKM. CDR3 coding DNA: TGTGCCAGCAGTTTATTGGGGCCGAGCAATCAGCCCCAGCATTTT. Its protein is CASSLLGPSNQPQHF. The full variable domain, completed using reference TRBV28 and TRBJ1-5, is DVKVTQSSRYLVKRTGEKVFLECVQDMDHENMFWYRQDPGLGLRLIYFSYDVKMKEKGDIPEGYSVSREKKERFSLILESASTNQTSMYLCASSLLGPSNQPQHFGDGTRLSIL.

This clone occurred once. The J gene is TRBJ2-1, the V gene TRBV15, with a tentative D call TRBD2 (6 bases). V was trimmed by 5 bases and J by 7 bases, leaving 18 bases between them. The CDR3 extends over 15 amino acids. Germline lookup yields CDR1 LNHNV and CDR2 YYDKDF (reference sequence). CDR3 nucleotide sequence: TGTGCCACCAGCCAAAGCGGGCTACGGTGGAATGAGCAGTTCTTC. As protein: CATSQSGLRWNEQFF.

The CDR3 DNA reads TGTGCCAGCAGGGTCGAGAACACTGAAGCTTTCTTT. This translates into CASRVENTEAFF. The chain combines TRBV12-3 or TRBV12-4 with TRBJ1-1, with D unresolved. Trimming left V 6 bases short and J 1 base short, with 6 bases between. The CDR3 sequence is 12 residues long.

This rearrangement joins TRBV27 to TRBJ2-5, with D hard to call. Trimming cost V 3 bases and J 2 bases, with 7 bases left between them. The length of the CDR3 is 13 residues. Per the germline V gene, CDR1 is MNHEY and CDR2 is SMNVEV (reference sequence). The CDR3 DNA follows: TGTGCCAGCAGTTTCACGGGTCAAGAGACCCAGTACTTC. The encoded protein is CASSFTGQETQYF.

This clone was seen a few times. V usage is TRBV7-9 and J usage is TRBJ1-5, with a weak D call TRBD1 (5 bases). Per germline, CDR1 SEHNR and CDR2 FQNEAQ (reference sequence). There are 15 residues in the CDR3. Trimming left V 0 bases short and J 1 base short, with 7 bases between. CDR3 protein: CASSLAGGSNQPQHF. The CDR3 coding sequence is TGTGCCAGCAGCTTAGCGGGGGGGAGCAATCAGCCCCAGCATTTT.